The T cell receptor (beta chain) described here comes from a study of shared clonotypes between healthy human individuals (dated by TCRdb to about 2020). In terms of the full investigation: The cohort comprised a couple of women and a few men aged 18 to 49 years. To estimate repertoire size and how much clonotypes are shared between individuals, the study performed deep sequencing of blood TCR repertoires from roughly five healthy adults. For each donor, three plates each were used for CD4 naive and CD4 memory, two plates were used for CD8 naive, and one plate was used for CD8 memory. Between about 0.94 and 8.9 billion PBMCs per donor were obtained by leukapheresis. To increase sequencing depth and limit assay-specific biases, TCR repertoire library preparation and sequencing were carried out by different laboratories using diverse techniques. The study at large found these results: Clonotypes shared by all four sorted-subset donors showed higher generation probabilities than non-shared clonotypes. Naive subsets generally had larger estimated clonotype richness than memory subsets. Incomplete sequencing was indicated by rarefaction of sorted-subset datasets, despite the large sequencing depth. Because the study included a small number of donors, the genetic and exposure-history diversity represented was limited. Sampling was restricted to blood, and TCR repertoires in tissues likely differ from the TCR repertoires found in blood. When a few donors were compared, the shared fraction of clonotypes was roughly 5% for naive CD4, 3% to 4% for naive CD8, 2.3% for memory CD4, and roughly 0.4% for memory CD8. Pairwise subsampling indicated that sequencing depth was expected to affect the degree of clonotype sharing among donors.

With respect to this clone: Its antigen is still unknown. No clone much larger than this one lies a single base away; base qualities are absent.

A distance of 5 bases separates the germline ends of V and J, which lose 5 bases and 0 bases respectively. The germline V gene (reference sequence) sets CDR1 to MNHEY and CDR2 to SMNVEV. The CDR3 measures 13 amino acids from cysteine to phenylalanine. CDR3 DNA only is kept here, 39 bases in frame from base 1. Using the deep immunoSEQ assay, multiplex PCR amplified TCR CDR3 regions from genomic DNA. Extracted genomic DNA from each cell subset was distributed evenly across all wells of several immunoSEQ 96-well plates, and each plate was treated as a replicate. For sorted subsets, each replicate PCR was loaded with approximately 190 ng genomic DNA, equivalent to 25,000 to 35,000 T cell genomes. The purified libraries were quantified using a Qubit 3.0 fluorometer, sized with a Bioanalyzer 2100, and then quantified again using the KAPA Library Quantification kit. A separate single-read 150-cycle Illumina NextSeq 550 flow cell was used to sequence each immunoSEQ 96-well plate. As for the original processing: Because the immunoSEQ output held only junctional sequences and lacked quality scores, the filtering could not match the filtering applied to full-length reads. Sequences were annotated with PyIR, a Python wrapper for IgBLAST v1.9, using IMGT germline references to assign V/J genes and CDR3. Reads were removed for weak V/J assignments (E-value above 1e-6), missing CDR3, stop codons, out-of-frame junctions, or ambiguous translated residues. V3J clonotypes were defined by identical inferred V gene, J gene, and CDR3 amino acid sequence. Percentage overlap between repertoires was computed as shared unique clonotypes divided by the size of the smaller repertoire. RTK rarefaction, the Chao1 estimator, and Recon v2.1 estimates of unobserved clonotypes were used to assess repertoire richness. Generation probabilities were computed with OLGA for all TCRbeta clonotypes obtained by the gDNA method from a handful of donors. The immuneACCESS repertoire file appears here via TCRdb, limited to in-frame rearrangements. These files lack a portion of the clones; in checked studies, under half of the deficit traces to unresolved V genes, and the cause of the others is not known. V and J calls and clone size are those listed in that table; D and trimming were worked out from the DNA. The sample has about 1.5 million clones on record, 95% to 99% of them singletons. The top ten hold less than 0.55% of the sample.

The donors were healthy, HIV-negative adults with no recently reported acute infections or vaccinations. Only Caucasian adults living in Nashville, Tennessee, USA were represented among the donors. CD4+ T cells were enriched through magnetic negative selection, after which naive cells were positively selected on CD45RA and the remaining negative fraction served as the memory subset. After blood collection by leukapheresis, PBMCs were isolated using Ficoll-Histopaque density gradient centrifugation and then cryopreserved in the vapor phase of liquid nitrogen. Purity and quantity of every magnetically sorted T cell population were checked by analytical flow cytometry. Each sorted fraction had its genomic DNA isolated and then quantified by UV absorbance on a Nanodrop 2000c.

Source material: naive CD4+ T cells sorted from blood. The cell subset or site label, as the study defines it: CD45RA+ positively selected. The receptor was isolated from a man aged 30 to 39 in good health. The sequence joins TRBV27 to TRBJ2-4; the D gene is not confidently resolved. The CDR3 amino acid sequence is: CASSTLAKNIQYF. The nucleotides read TGTGCCAGCAGTACGTTAGCCAAAAACATTCAGTACTTC.